The next 14 T cell receptor beta chains were all read from a single sample in a study of read filtering for tumor transcriptome and immune sequencing. The library was built from 400 ng RNA with molecular barcoded adaptors for alpha/delta and beta/gamma chains. From the reads, TCRdb called clonotypes with MiXCR, one entry per CDR3 protein. The table includes around 40,000 distinct CDR3 sequences, about an eighth detected once. Source material: a population of CD138-negative cells sorted from bone marrow. The receptors come from a donor at least 40 years old with multiple myeloma.

This clonotype turned up a few times. J is TRBJ2-1 and V is TRBV10-3; 10 bases are a match to TRBD2. Germline V gene sequence: CDR1 ENHRY, CDR2 SYGVKD. CDR3 length: 13 residues. The CDR3 is CAAASGGGNEQFF. CDR3 DNA: TGTGCTGCCGCTAGCGGGGGCGGCAATGAGCAGTTCTTC.

This clonotype has a count of ten or more. DNA for the CDR3: TGCGCCAGCAGCCCCCGGGTTGAAGGTACGCAGTATTTT. Residues: CASSPRVEGTQYF. The V gene is TRBV5-1, the J gene TRBJ2-3; D is unclear. Germline V gives CDR1 SGHRS, CDR2 YFSETQ. Trimming left V 4 bases short and J 8 bases short, with 14 bases between. There are 13 residues in the CDR3.

The V and J genes are TRBV20-1 and TRBJ2-7; 8 bases align to TRBD1. V shed 2 bases and J 6 bases; nucleotides not matched to a gene: 12. CDR1 DFQATT and CDR2 SNEGSKA come from the germline V gene (reference sequence). The CDR3 has 15 residues. CDR3 region: CSARPQGTGLSEQYF. For the CDR3, the DNA is TGCAGTGCTAGACCTCAGGGGACAGGTCTCAGCGAGCAGTACTTC.

This clonotype showed up many times. The V and J genes are TRBV30 and TRBJ2-6; TRBD1 agrees at 9 bases. The CDR3 spans 16 residues. Trimming cost V 5 bases and J 2 bases; bases outside gene matches: 7. The germline gives CDR1 GTSNPN, CDR2 SVGIG (reference sequence). This CDR3 reads CAWLRDREPGANVLTF. DNA for the CDR3: TGTGCCTGGTTGAGGGACAGGGAGCCTGGGGCCAACGTCCTGACTTTC.

The chain links TRBV28 to TRBJ2-5, with 8 bases matching TRBD1. This CDR3 is built from 18 residues. V gave up 2 bases and J gave up 2 bases; unmatched junction bases: 13. Germline loops: CDR1 MDHEN, CDR2 SYDVKM. The CDR3 sequence: CASSLKFLSGGQQETQYF. DNA for the CDR3: TGTGCCAGCAGTTTAAAGTTCCTGTCAGGGGGCCAACAAGAGACCCAGTACTTC. Combining the CDR3 with reference TRBV28 and TRBJ2-5 gives the whole variable domain DVKVTQSSRYLVKRTGEKVFLECVQDMDHENMFWYRQDPGLGLRLIYFSYDVKMKEKGDIPEGYSVSREKKERFSLILESASTNQTSMYLCASSLKFLSGGQQETQYFGPGTRLLVL.

Of note for this clonotype: The junction departs from germline at one end; a sequencing error may be responsible. V and J are TRBV4-1 and TRBJ1-6; 8 bases align to TRBD1. The CDR3 contains 18 residues. Germline-derived CDR1 and CDR2 are MGHRA and YSYEKL. The CDR3 bases are TGCGCCAGCAGCTCGCGCCCGGGACAGGTATCCACAAATTCATCCCTCCACTTT. Protein product: CASSSRPGQVSTNSSLHF.

This clonotype was detected ten times or more. The gene calls are TRBV3-1 and TRBJ1-3; no clear D. In germline, CDR1 is LGHDT, CDR2 YNNKEL (reference sequence). The CDR3 runs 11 residues. Trimming pared 5 bases from V and 1 base from J, leaving 0 bases between. CDR3 protein: CASSSGNTIYF. In DNA, the CDR3 is TGTGCCAGCAGCTCTGGAAACACCATATATTTT. The full variable domain, in which reference TRBV3-1 and TRBJ1-3 provide the parts outside the CDR3, is DTAVSQTPKYLVTQMGNDKSIKCEQNLGHDTMYWYKQDSKKFLKIMFSYNNKELIINETVPNRFSPKSPDKAHLNLHINSLELGDSAVYFCASSSGNTIYFGEGSWLTVV.

There are many counts of this clonotype. V and J are TRBV20-1 and TRBJ2-3; D gene ambiguous. Germline-derived CDR1 and CDR2 are DFQATT and SNEGSKA (reference sequence). The ends were cut back, 5 bases at V and 0 bases at J, with 6 bases in the middle. The length of the CDR3 is 12 residues. CDR3 DNA sequence: TGCAGTGCTCTACTTAGCACAGATACGCAGTATTTT. Amino acid sequence: CSALLSTDTQYF.

This clonotype has at least ten counts. The chain has TRBV5-1 and TRBJ2-1; D remains unclear. This CDR3 region has 15 residues. V was shortened by 2 bases and J by 2 bases, with 11 bases between the two germline ends. Germline V gene sequence: CDR1 SGHRS, CDR2 YFSETQ. The CDR3 reads CASSFNSPTYNEQFF. For the CDR3, the DNA is TGCGCCAGCAGCTTTAATAGCCCTACCTACAATGAGCAGTTCTTC.

This clonotype occurred many times. The chain employs TRBV6-1 and TRBJ2-1, with 10 bases matching TRBD2. Germline V lookup: CDR1 MNHNS, CDR2 SASEGT. V lost 5 bases and J lost 2; bases outside the gene matches: 6. This CDR3 is built from 16 residues. CDR3 sequence reads: CASSFETSGPYNEQFF. CDR3 DNA sequence: TGTGCCAGCAGTTTTGAGACTAGCGGGCCCTACAATGAGCAGTTCTTC.

This clonotype was recorded at least ten times. The rearrangement uses TRBV29-1 and TRBJ1-4, with 9 nucleotides matching TRBD1. The CDR3 extends over 12 amino acids. The V gene end was trimmed by 3 bases and the J gene end by 14 bases; junction bases not matched to a gene: 7. Germline CDR1 reads SQVTM; CDR2 reads ANQGSEA. In DNA, the CDR3 is TGCAGCGTTGAGGGACAGGGTGCAAATCTGTTTTTT. As protein: CSVEGQGANLFF.

As to this clonotype: The likely explanation is a read error, given a far larger clone one base away. The gene calls are TRBV7-3 and TRBJ2-1; 9 positions agree with TRBD2. CDR1 and CDR2 from the germline V gene are SGHTA and FQGTGA. CDR3 length equals 16 residues. The CDR3 here is CASSLVALAGYNEQSF. In DNA, the CDR3 is TGTGCCAGCAGCTTAGTTGCACTAGCGGGTTACAATGAGCAGTCCTTC.

This clonotype was found many times. This chain joins TRBV5-1 and TRBJ2-5, with no clear D. Trimming removed 2 bases from V and 2 bases from J, with 7 bases in between. Germline assignment: CDR1 SGHRS and CDR2 YFSETQ. This CDR3 spans 13 amino acids. The CDR3 reads CASSLGSQETQYF. CDR3 DNA sequence: TGCGCCAGCAGCTTAGGATCACAAGAGACCCAGTACTTC.

This clonotype was detected ten times or more. The chain employs TRBV25-1 and TRBJ2-2, with 12 bases aligning to TRBD2. CDR3 length: 20 residues. The ends lost 1 base at V and 0 bases at J; junction bases unmatched: 9. Per germline, CDR1 MGHDK and CDR2 SYGVNS. CDR3 sequence: CASSEWAPLAGGPNTGELFF. The CDR3 region has the DNA TGTGCCAGCAGTGAATGGGCTCCACTAGCGGGAGGCCCGAACACCGGGGAGCTGTTTTTT.